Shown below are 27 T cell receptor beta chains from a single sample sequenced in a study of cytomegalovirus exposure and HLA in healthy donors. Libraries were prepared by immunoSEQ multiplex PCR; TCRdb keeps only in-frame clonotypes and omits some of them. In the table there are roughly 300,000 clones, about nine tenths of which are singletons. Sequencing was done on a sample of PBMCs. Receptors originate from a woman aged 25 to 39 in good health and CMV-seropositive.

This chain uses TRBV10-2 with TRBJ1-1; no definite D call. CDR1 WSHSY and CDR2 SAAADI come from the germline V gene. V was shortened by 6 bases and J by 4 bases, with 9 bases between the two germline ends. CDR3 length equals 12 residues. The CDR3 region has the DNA TGCGCCAGCAGCCCCGGAGGCACTGAAGCTTTCTTT. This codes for CASSPGGTEAFF.

Here the CDR3 reads CASSPALGNQPQHF. The CDR3 DNA reads as TGTGCCAGCAGTCCCGCCCTAGGTAATCAGCCCCAGCATTTT. The chain combines TRBV28 with TRBJ1-5; no reliable D call. Germline V gene sequence: CDR1 MDHEN, CDR2 SYDVKM. The CDR3 runs to 14 residues. Trimming cost V 5 bases and J 4 bases, with 12 bases left between them.

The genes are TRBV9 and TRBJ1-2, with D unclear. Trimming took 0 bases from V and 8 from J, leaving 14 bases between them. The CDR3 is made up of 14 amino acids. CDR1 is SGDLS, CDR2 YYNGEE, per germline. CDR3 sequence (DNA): TGTGCCAGCAGCGTAGGAAGGTACCCGGGGGGCTACACCTTC. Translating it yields CASSVGRYPGGYTF.

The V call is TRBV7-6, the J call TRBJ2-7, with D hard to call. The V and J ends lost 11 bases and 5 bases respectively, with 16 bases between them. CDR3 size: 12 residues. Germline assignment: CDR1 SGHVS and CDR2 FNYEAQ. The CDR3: CACKRPSDEQYF. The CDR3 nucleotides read TGTGCCTGCAAGAGACCGAGCGACGAGCAGTACTTC. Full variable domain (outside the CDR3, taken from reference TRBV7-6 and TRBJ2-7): GAGVSQSPRYKVTKRGQDVALRCDPISGHVSLYWYRQALGQGPEFLTYFNYEAQQDKSGLPNDRFSAERPEGSISTLTIQRTEQRDSAMYRCACKRPSDEQYFGPGTRLTVT.

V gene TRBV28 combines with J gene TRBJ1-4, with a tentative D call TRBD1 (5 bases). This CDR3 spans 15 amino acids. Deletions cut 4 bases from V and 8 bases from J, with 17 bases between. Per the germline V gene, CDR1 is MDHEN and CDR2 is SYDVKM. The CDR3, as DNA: TGTGCCAGCAGTTCCTACCCGGGAAGGGACGAAAAACTGTTTTTT. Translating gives CASSSYPGRDEKLFF.

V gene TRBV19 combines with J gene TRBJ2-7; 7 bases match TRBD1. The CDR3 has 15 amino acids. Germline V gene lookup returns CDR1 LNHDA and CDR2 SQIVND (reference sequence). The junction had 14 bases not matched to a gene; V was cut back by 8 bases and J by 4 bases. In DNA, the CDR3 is TGTGCCAGTGGAAATCACAGGGGCGGGTTGTACGAGCAGTACTTC. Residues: CASGNHRGGLYEQYF.

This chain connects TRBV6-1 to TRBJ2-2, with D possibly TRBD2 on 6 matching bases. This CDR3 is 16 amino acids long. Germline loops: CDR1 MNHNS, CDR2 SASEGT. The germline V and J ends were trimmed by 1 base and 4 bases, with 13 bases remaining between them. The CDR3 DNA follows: TGTGCCAGCAGTGAAGGGCGGGGTGGAGGCACCGGGGAGCTGTTTTTT. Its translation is CASSEGRGGGTGELFF.

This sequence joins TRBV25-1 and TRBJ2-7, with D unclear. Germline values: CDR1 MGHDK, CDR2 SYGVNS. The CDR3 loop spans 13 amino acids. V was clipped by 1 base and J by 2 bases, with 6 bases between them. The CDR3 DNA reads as TGTGCCAGCAGTGAATTTGGAACCTACGAGCAGTACTTC. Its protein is CASSEFGTYEQYF.

Written as DNA, the CDR3 is TGTGCCAGCAGCTTAGCAACAGATACGCAGTATTTT. Protein product: CASSLATDTQYF. The chain has TRBV7-6 and TRBJ2-3; D unclear. Trimming cost V 0 bases and J 3 bases, with 1 base left between them. The germline CDR1 and CDR2 sequences are SGHVS and FNYEAQ. The CDR3 has 12 amino acids.

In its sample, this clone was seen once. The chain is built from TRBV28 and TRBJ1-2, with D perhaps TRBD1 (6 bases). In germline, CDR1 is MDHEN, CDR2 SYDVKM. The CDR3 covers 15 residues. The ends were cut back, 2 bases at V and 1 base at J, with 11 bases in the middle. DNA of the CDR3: TGTGCCAGCAGTTTACGATCGGGACATAACTATGGCTACACCTTC. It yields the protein CASSLRSGHNYGYTF.

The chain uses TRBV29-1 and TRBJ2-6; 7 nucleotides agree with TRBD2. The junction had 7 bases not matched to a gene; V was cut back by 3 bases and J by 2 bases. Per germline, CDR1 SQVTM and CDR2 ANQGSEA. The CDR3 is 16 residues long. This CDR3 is CSVEVYGGAGANVLTF. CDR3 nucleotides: TGCAGCGTTGAGGTATATGGGGGGGCTGGGGCCAACGTCCTGACTTTC.

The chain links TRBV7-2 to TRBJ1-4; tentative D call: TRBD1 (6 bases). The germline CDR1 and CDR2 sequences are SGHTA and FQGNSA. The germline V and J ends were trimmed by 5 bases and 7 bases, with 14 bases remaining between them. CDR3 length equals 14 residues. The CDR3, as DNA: TGTGCCAGCAGCCGGGCCCAAGGGGGTGAAAAACTGTTTTTT. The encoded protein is CASSRAQGGEKLFF.

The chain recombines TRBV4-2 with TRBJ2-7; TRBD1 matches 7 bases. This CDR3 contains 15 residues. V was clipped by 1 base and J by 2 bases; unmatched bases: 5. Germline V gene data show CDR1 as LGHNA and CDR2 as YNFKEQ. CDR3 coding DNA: TGTGCCAGCAGCCAAGGTCAGGGGACAGCCTACGAGCAGTACTTC. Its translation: CASSQGQGTAYEQYF.

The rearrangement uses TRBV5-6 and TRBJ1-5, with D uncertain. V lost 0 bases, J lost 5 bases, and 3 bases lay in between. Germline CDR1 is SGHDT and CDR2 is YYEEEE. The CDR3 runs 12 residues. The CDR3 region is CASSLADQPQHF. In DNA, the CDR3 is TGTGCCAGCAGCTTGGCGGATCAGCCCCAGCATTTT.

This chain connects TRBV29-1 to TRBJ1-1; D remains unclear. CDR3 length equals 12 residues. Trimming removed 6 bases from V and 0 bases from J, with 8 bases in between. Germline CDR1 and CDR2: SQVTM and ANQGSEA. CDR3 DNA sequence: TGCAGCGTGTTGACTATGAACACTGAAGCTTTCTTT. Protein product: CSVLTMNTEAFF.

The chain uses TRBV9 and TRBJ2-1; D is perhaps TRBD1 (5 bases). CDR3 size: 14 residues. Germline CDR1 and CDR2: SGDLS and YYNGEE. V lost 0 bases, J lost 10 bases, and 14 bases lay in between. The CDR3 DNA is TGTGCCAGCAGCGTAGGGGGCGAGCAAATAGAGCAGTTCTTC. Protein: CASSVGGEQIEQFF.

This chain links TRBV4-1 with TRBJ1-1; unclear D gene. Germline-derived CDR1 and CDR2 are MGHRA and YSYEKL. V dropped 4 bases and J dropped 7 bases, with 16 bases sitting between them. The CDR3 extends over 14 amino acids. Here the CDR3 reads CASSLHPGNIEAFF. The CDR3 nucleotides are TGCGCCAGCAGCCTCCACCCCGGCAATATTGAAGCTTTCTTT.

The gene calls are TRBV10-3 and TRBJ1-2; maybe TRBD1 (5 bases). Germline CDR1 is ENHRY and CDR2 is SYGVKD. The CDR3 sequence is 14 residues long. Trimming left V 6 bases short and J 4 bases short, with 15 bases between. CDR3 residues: CAISTTDLFYGYTF. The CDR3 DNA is TGTGCCATCAGCACGACAGATCTGTTCTATGGCTACACCTTC.

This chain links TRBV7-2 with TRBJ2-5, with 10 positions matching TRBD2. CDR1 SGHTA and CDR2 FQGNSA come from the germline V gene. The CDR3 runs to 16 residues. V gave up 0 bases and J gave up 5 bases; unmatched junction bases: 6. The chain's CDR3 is CASSLAERGGRETQYF. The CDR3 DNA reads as TGTGCCAGCAGCTTAGCCGAGCGGGGGGGGAGGGAGACCCAGTACTTC.

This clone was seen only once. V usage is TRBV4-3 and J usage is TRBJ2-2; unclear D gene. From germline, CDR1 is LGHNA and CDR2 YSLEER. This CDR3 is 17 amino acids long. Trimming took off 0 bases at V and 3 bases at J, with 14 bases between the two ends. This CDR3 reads CASSQDGPLVDTGELFF. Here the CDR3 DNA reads TGCGCCAGCAGCCAAGATGGTCCGTTGGTCGACACCGGGGAGCTGTTTTTT.

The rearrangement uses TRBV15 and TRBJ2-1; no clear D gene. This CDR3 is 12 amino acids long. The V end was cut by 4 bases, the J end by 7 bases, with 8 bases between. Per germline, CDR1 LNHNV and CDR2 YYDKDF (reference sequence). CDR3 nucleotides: TGTGCCACCAGCAATGGGCCTAATGAGCAGTTCTTC. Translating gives CATSNGPNEQFF.

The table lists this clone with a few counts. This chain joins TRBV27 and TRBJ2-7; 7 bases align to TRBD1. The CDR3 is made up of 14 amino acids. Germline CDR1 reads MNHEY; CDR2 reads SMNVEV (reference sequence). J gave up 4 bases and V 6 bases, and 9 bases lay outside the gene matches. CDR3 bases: TGTGCCAGCAGCTTTATAGGGGGCGCTTACGAGCAGTACTTC. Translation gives CASSFIGGAYEQYF.

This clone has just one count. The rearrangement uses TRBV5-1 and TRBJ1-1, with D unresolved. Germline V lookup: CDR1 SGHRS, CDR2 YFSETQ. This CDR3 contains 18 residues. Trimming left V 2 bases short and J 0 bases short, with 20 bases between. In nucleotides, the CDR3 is TGCGCCAGCAGCTTTACCGGGATGCCTGTCCTCATGAACACTGAAGCTTTCTTT. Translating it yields CASSFTGMPVLMNTEAFF.

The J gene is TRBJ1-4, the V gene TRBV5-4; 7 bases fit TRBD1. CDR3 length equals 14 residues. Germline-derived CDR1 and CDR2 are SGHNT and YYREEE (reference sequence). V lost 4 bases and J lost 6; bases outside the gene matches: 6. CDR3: CASSQDQGDEKLFF. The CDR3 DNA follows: TGTGCCAGCAGCCAGGATCAGGGGGATGAAAAACTGTTTTTT.

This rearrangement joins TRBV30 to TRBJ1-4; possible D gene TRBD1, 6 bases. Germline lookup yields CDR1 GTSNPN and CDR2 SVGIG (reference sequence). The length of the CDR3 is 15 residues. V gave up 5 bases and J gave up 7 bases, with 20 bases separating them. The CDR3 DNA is TGTGCCTGGGTCCCGGGACATCAGTCGGGTGAAAAACTGTTTTTT. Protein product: CAWVPGHQSGEKLFF.

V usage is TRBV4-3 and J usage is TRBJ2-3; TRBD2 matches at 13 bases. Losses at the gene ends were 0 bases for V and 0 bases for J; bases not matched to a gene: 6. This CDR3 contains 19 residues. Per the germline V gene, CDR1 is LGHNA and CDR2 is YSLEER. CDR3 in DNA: TGCGCCAGCAGCCAAGATTGGACTAGCGGGAGCTCTAGCACAGATACGCAGTATTTT. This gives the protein CASSQDWTSGSSSTDTQYF.

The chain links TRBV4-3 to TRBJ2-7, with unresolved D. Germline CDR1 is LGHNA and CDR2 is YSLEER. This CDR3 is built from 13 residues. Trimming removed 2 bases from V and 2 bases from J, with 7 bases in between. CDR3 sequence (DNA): TGCGCCAGCAGCCAAAAAGGGACCTACGAGCAGTACTTC. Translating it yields CASSQKGTYEQYF.